The present T cell receptor (beta chain) was sequenced within a study of post-analysis software for immune sequencing data. Study results and limitations: Those with multiple sclerosis, the patient group, showed significantly lower normalized Chao1 diversity than controls. Five or six TRBV segments were more frequent in patients than controls; TRBV5-6, TRBV5-1 and TRBV20-1 belonged to this group.

Each TCR beta cDNA library carried unique molecular identifiers. There were roughly 0.85 to 11 million T cells, and 450,000 to 550,000 cDNA molecules came from them. One entry per CDR3 protein results from TCRdb running MiXCR on the PCR reads. The repertoire holds approximately 730,000 distinct CDR3 sequences, with just over 45% as singletons. Regarding this clonotype: The antigen remains undetermined.

V gave up 3 bases and J gave up 10 bases, with 9 bases separating them. The CDR3 runs 11 residues. Source material: blood. This TCR was recovered from a girl aged 10-17 years with multiple sclerosis. The chain uses TRBV12-3 or TRBV12-4 and TRBJ2-5, with D uncertain. CDR3 nucleotides: TGTGCCAGCAGTTTCGGTGGTGTCCAGTACTTC. It codes for CASSFGGVQYF.